These T cell receptor beta chains were read from a single sample in a study of shared clonotypes between healthy human individuals. Assay used: immunoSEQ multiplex PCR; TCRdb lists only in-frame clones, some missing. The sample consists of some 800,000 clones, 85% to 95% of them appearing once. Sequenced input: naive CD8+ T cells sorted from blood. The receptors were gathered from a man aged 30-40 years in good health. Both conserved end residues are part of each CDR3. D genes are given only for firm matches. Where a row states a size, it is once, few, many or the class of an expanded clone; other rows omit it.

j_gene,abundance,v_gene,d_gene,CDR3nt,CDR3aa
TRBJ2-7,few,TRBV7-9,TRBD2,TGTGCCAGCAGCCCTAGCGGGAGGACCTACGAGCAGTACTTC,CASSPSGRTYEQYF
TRBJ2-2,-,TRBV27,-,TGTGCCAGCAGTTCGCCAAGGGACACCGGGGAGCTGTTTTTT,CASSSPRDTGELFF
TRBJ2-7,-,TRBV18,TRBD1,TGTGCCAGCTCTCTCGACAGGGCCTCCTACGAGCAGTACTTC,CASSLDRASYEQYF
TRBJ2-1,-,TRBV6-4,-,TGTGCCAGCAGTGACCTCCCAGGGACGGAGGACAATGAGCAGTTCTTC,CASSDLPGTEDNEQFF
TRBJ2-2,-,TRBV5-1,-,TGCGCCAGCAGCTTGTTGAATTTGCGGGACTTGGCGAACACCGGGGAGCTGTTTTTT,CASSLLNLRDLANTGELFF
TRBJ2-1,-,TRBV7-9,TRBD1,TGTGCCAGCAGCAGTCCGGGACAGGATTACAATGAGCAGTTCTTC,CASSSPGQDYNEQFF
TRBJ2-5,-,TRBV4-1,-,TGCGCCAGCAGCCAAGGTACCTCCGGACCGTGGGTGGAGACCCAGTACTTC,CASSQGTSGPWVETQYF
TRBJ2-3,-,TRBV10-3,-,TGTGCCATCAGGCCAGACACATATACGCAGTATTTT,CAIRPDTYTQYF
TRBJ1-5,-,TRBV19,TRBD1,TGTGCCAGTAGCCGATACCCCACCCTATCAGACAGGGGGCAGGGTCAGCCCCAGCATTTT,CASSRYPTLSDRGQGQPQHF
TRBJ2-2,-,TRBV7-8,TRBD2,TGTGCCAGCAGCGCACCGGGAGGTACCGGGGAGCTGTTTTTT,CASSAPGGTGELFF
TRBJ2-1,-,TRBV7-6,-,TGTGCCAGCAGCTCAGGTGGCGGAGTTGAGCAGTTCTTC,CASSSGGGVEQFF
TRBJ2-2,-,TRBV5-5,TRBD2,TGTGCCAGCAGCTTCCCGGGTAGCGGGGGACCTAACACCGGGGAGCTGTTTTTT,CASSFPGSGGPNTGELFF